The 26 T cell receptor beta chains presented below share a single source sample, sequenced in a study of graft-versus-host responses after intestinal transplantation. Antigens for these TCRs are unknown. TCRdb's copy holds only in-frame clones and misses some; the assay was immunoSEQ multiplex PCR. The sample has 88,000 or so clones; 75% to 90% are singletons. This material consisted of unstimulated CD4+ T cells sorted from spleen or lymph node cells, taken before intestinal transplant. Receptor source: a human donor who received an intestinal transplant.

The chain combines TRBV18 with TRBJ1-3; D gene uncertain. Deletions cut 2 bases from V and 0 bases from J, with 5 bases between. This CDR3 spans 14 amino acids. In germline, CDR1 is KGHSH, CDR2 LQKENI. The CDR3 DNA sequence: TGTGCCAGCTCACCAGGAGACTCTGGAAACACCATATATTTT. Protein sequence: CASSPGDSGNTIYF.

The chain has TRBV7-9 and TRBJ2-5, with 7 bases that match TRBD2. Germline V gene sequence: CDR1 SEHNR, CDR2 FQNEAQ (reference sequence). This CDR3 has 15 residues. J gave up 5 bases and V 6 bases, and 12 bases lay outside the gene matches. CDR3 sequence (DNA): TGTGCCAGCAGGGGAGGGGTGCGGGTATTGGAGACCCAGTACTTC. It translates to CASRGGVRVLETQYF.

J is TRBJ1-1 and V is TRBV7-9; no clear D gene. V shed 0 bases and J shed 3 bases, with 14 bases lying between them. Per the germline V gene, CDR1 is SEHNR and CDR2 is FQNEAQ (reference sequence). CDR3 length: 16 amino acids. In DNA form, the CDR3 reads TGTGCCAGCAGCTTAGCGTGGCGGCACGGATACACTGAAGCTTTCTTT. It translates to CASSLAWRHGYTEAFF. The variable domain in full, completed from reference TRBV7-9 and TRBJ1-1, reads DTGVSQNPRHKITKRGQNVTFRCDPISEHNRLYWYRQTLGQGPEFLTYFQNEAQLEKSRLLSDRFSAERPKGSFSTLEIQRTEQGDSAMYLCASSLAWRHGYTEAFFGQGTRLTVV.

V is TRBV6-5 and J is TRBJ2-1; 12 nucleotides match TRBD2. Germline CDR1 MNHEY, CDR2 SVGAGI. This CDR3 has 14 residues. V gave up 5 bases and J gave up 8 bases; unmatched junction bases: 4. The CDR3 here is CASSLAGGPDEQFF. CDR3 nucleotide sequence: TGTGCCAGCAGTCTAGCGGGGGGGCCGGATGAGCAGTTCTTC.

CDR3 bases: TGTGCCAGCAGTGCCCCTCATACGCAGTATTTT. Residues: CASSAPHTQYF. The gene calls are TRBV6-4 and TRBJ2-3; D call uncertain. The CDR3 totals 11 residues. Between the trimmed V and J ends, which lost 4 bases and 7 bases, there was a span of 6 bases. Germline V gene sequence: CDR1 MRHNA, CDR2 SNTAGT.

V usage is TRBV5-6 and J usage is TRBJ2-2; TRBD2 is a possible D gene (5 bases). CDR1 and CDR2 (germline): SGHDT, YYEEEE. The CDR3 is made up of 16 amino acids. V dropped 5 bases and J dropped 4 bases, with 18 bases sitting between them. CDR3 DNA: TGTGCCAGCAGTGCGTTGATGTTGGGAGCCACCGGGGAGCTGTTTTTT. This translates into CASSALMLGATGELFF.

The chain joins TRBV10-3 to TRBJ2-1; 10 bases map to TRBD2. V lost 7 bases, J lost 5 bases, and 2 bases stayed unmatched. The germline V gene has CDR1 ENHRY and CDR2 SYGVKD. The CDR3 consists of 13 residues. The CDR3 loop reads CAITSGGHNEQFF. The CDR3 DNA follows: TGTGCCATCACTAGCGGGGGCCACAATGAGCAGTTCTTC.

In DNA form, the CDR3 reads TGTGCCACTCGACGACAGAGCCGCACAGATACGCAGTATTTT. Protein: CATRRQSRTDTQYF. V and J are TRBV18 and TRBJ2-3, with D possibly matching TRBD1 (5 bases). From germline, CDR1 is KGHSH and CDR2 LQKENI. The CDR3 totals 14 residues. V lost 10 bases and J lost 1, with 15 bases in between.

The chain is built from TRBV6-5 and TRBJ2-7; 7 nucleotides match TRBD2. The CDR3 runs to 14 residues. Per germline, CDR1 MNHEY and CDR2 SVGAGI. Losses at the gene ends were 5 bases for V and 1 base for J; bases not matched to a gene: 5. As DNA, the CDR3 is TGTGCCAGCAGTAGAGGACTAGGGTCCTACGAGCAGTACTTC. It translates to CASSRGLGSYEQYF.

V gene TRBV5-4 combines with J gene TRBJ2-7, with 9 bases that match TRBD1. V shed 4 bases and J 1 base; nucleotides not matched to a gene: 6. This CDR3 is built from 15 residues. Germline V gene lookup returns CDR1 SGHNT and CDR2 YYREEE (reference sequence). The CDR3 coding sequence is TGTGCCAGCAGCCAACCGGGACAGGGATCCTACGAGCAGTACTTC. Encoded protein: CASSQPGQGSYEQYF.

The V and J genes are TRBV10-3 and TRBJ1-1, with 7 positions matching TRBD1. Germline V gene data show CDR1 as ENHRY and CDR2 as SYGVKD. The CDR3 sequence is 16 residues long. The V segment lost 7 bases and the J segment 4 bases; nucleotides outside the gene matches: 15. The CDR3 DNA reads TGTGCCATCAAATATGGTGGAGCTCAGGGGGGCACTGAAGCTTTCTTT. Translated: CAIKYGGAQGGTEAFF.

The rearrangement links TRBV7-8 to TRBJ1-2; D not resolved. CDR3 length: 14 residues. V lost 5 bases and J lost 0, with 10 bases in between. Germline loops: CDR1 SGHVS, CDR2 FQNEAQ. In DNA, the CDR3 is TGTGCCAGCAGCCCCGACCGGGCTAACTATGGCTACACCTTC. It translates to CASSPDRANYGYTF.

The rearrangement joins TRBV7-9 to TRBJ2-4, with TRBD2 identical over 9 bases. This CDR3 is 12 amino acids long. V lost 5 bases to trimming and J lost 9 bases; unmatched junction nucleotides: 2. Germline assignment: CDR1 SEHNR and CDR2 FQNEAQ (reference sequence). CDR3 nucleotide sequence: TGTGCCAGCAGCGTTAGCGGGGGCATTCAGTACTTC. It yields the protein CASSVSGGIQYF. Drawing the rest from reference TRBV7-9 and TRBJ2-4, the complete variable domain is DTGVSQNPRHKITKRGQNVTFRCDPISEHNRLYWYRQTLGQGPEFLTYFQNEAQLEKSRLLSDRFSAERPKGSFSTLEIQRTEQGDSAMYLCASSVSGGIQYFGAGTRLSVL.

The chain joins TRBV5-3 to TRBJ1-4; no clear D. TRBV5-3 carries the ORF label, with uncertain function. This CDR3 has 13 residues. V lost 0 bases and J 4 bases, leaving 4 bases between the germline ends. CDR3 coding DNA: TGTGCCAGAAGCTTGGCTAGTAATGAAAAACTGTTTTTT. Its protein is CARSLASNEKLFF.

This chain uses TRBV20-1 with TRBJ1-2, with D unclear. The germline V and J ends were trimmed by 4 bases and 6 bases, with 9 bases remaining between them. Germline CDR1 DFQATT, CDR2 SNEGSKA (reference sequence). CDR3 length equals 11 residues. DNA of the CDR3: TGCAGTGCTAAGGGCGGGGATGGCTACACCTTC. It is translated as CSAKGGDGYTF.

The chain has TRBV7-9 and TRBJ2-7; 7 bases map to TRBD2. V lost 5 bases to trimming and J lost 0 bases; unmatched junction nucleotides: 4. This CDR3 has 14 residues. CDR1 and CDR2 (germline): SEHNR, FQNEAQ (reference sequence). CDR3 in amino acids: CASSPRESSYEQYF. The CDR3 nucleotides are TGTGCCAGCAGCCCGCGGGAGAGCTCCTACGAGCAGTACTTC.

The rearrangement links TRBV9 to TRBJ1-2; TRBD1 aligns across 11 bases. Germline values: CDR1 SGDLS, CDR2 YYNGEE. Trimming took 4 bases from V and 7 from J; bases not matched to a gene: 9. The CDR3 totals 15 residues. The CDR3 protein is CASSHLGTGGFGYTF. In nucleotides, the CDR3 is TGTGCCAGCAGCCACCTAGGGACAGGGGGTTTTGGCTACACCTTC.

V gene TRBV7-9 combines with J gene TRBJ2-7, with TRBD1 matching 8 bases. This CDR3 spans 14 amino acids. From germline, CDR1 is SEHNR and CDR2 FQNEAQ (reference sequence). V gave up 5 bases and J gave up 3 bases; unmatched junction bases: 6. CDR3 bases: TGTGCCAGCAGCCTGGACAGGGCAATCTACGAGCAGTACTTC. This gives the protein CASSLDRAIYEQYF.

This chain joins TRBV11-2 and TRBJ1-5, with D possibly being TRBD1 (6 bases). With 2 bases removed from V and 2 bases from J, the gap between germline ends came to 10 bases. The germline CDR1 and CDR2 sequences are SGHAT and FQNNGV. The CDR3 totals 15 residues. The CDR3 region has the DNA TGTGCCAGCAGCTTAAGGTCAGGGGGCAATCAGCCCCAGCATTTT. Its translation is CASSLRSGGNQPQHF. Filled out from reference TRBV11-2 and TRBJ1-5, the complete variable domain reads EAGVAQSPRYKIIEKRQSVAFWCNPISGHATLYWYQQILGQGPKLLIQFQNNGVVDDSQLPKDRFSAERLKGVDSTLKIQPAKLEDSAVYLCASSLRSGGNQPQHFGDGTRLSIL.

The chain employs TRBV14 and TRBJ2-1, with 14 positions matching TRBD2. This CDR3 contains 14 residues. CDR1 and CDR2 from the germline V gene are SGHDN and FVKESK. Trimming removed 4 bases from V and 15 bases from J; junction bases left unmatched: 8. The CDR3 DNA sequence: TGTGCCAGCAGCCCCTCGGGACTAGCGGGGGTGGCGTTCTTC. Translating gives CASSPSGLAGVAFF.

This chain links TRBV18 with TRBJ2-1, with 9 positions matching TRBD1. CDR3 size: 17 residues. CDR1 is KGHSH, CDR2 LQKENI, per germline. The V segment lost 3 bases and the J segment 9 bases; nucleotides outside the gene matches: 15. In DNA, the CDR3 is TGTGCCAGCTCACCGGGGGTTTTCGGACAGGGGTTAGGTGAGCAGTTCTTC. Encoded protein: CASSPGVFGQGLGEQFF.

The chain recombines TRBV29-1 with TRBJ2-3; D perhaps matches TRBD1 (5 bases). The CDR3 consists of 16 residues. Germline assignment: CDR1 SQVTM and CDR2 ANQGSEA. V was pared by 2 bases and J by 2 bases, with 17 bases between. The CDR3 protein is CSVELSRQRATDTQYF. In nucleotides, the CDR3 is TGCAGCGTTGAATTGAGCAGACAGAGAGCCACAGATACGCAGTATTTT.

With respect to this clone: Relative to the germline gene, one junction end is altered; a read error may explain this. The chain recombines TRBV9 with TRBJ1-2; unclear D gene. Germline loops: CDR1 SGDLS, CDR2 YYNGEE. The CDR3 has 12 residues. The CDR3 loop reads CAGSSRGDGYTF. The CDR3 DNA is TGTGCCGGCAGCTCCCGAGGAGATGGCTACACCTTC.

This chain joins TRBV27 and TRBJ2-1; 11 nucleotides align to TRBD1. Losses at the gene ends were 6 bases for V and 2 bases for J; bases not matched to a gene: 12. Germline-derived CDR1 and CDR2 are MNHEY and SMNVEV (reference sequence). CDR3 length: 18 amino acids. CDR3 sequence reads: CASSRPPGQGVPYNEQFF. CDR3 in DNA: TGTGCCAGCAGCCGACCCCCGGGACAGGGGGTGCCCTACAATGAGCAGTTCTTC.

The rearrangement links TRBV9 to TRBJ2-2; 14 bases are shared with TRBD2. The CDR3 loop spans 18 amino acids. Germline CDR1 reads SGDLS; CDR2 reads YYNGEE. The J segment lost 2 bases and the V segment lost 4 bases, leaving 7 bases of the junction unmatched. The DNA for the CDR3 is TGTGCCAGCAGCCCCCGGACTAGCGGGGGGTTCAACACCGGGGAGCTGTTTTTT. Its translation: CASSPRTSGGFNTGELFF. Full variable domain (rest looked up from reference TRBV9 and TRBJ2-2): DSGVTQTPKHLITATGQRVTLRCSPRSGDLSVYWYQQSLDQGLQFLIQYYNGEERAKGNILERFSAQQFPDLHSELNLSSLELGDSALYFCASSPRTSGGFNTGELFFGEGSRLTVL.

This clone has just one count. The rearrangement uses TRBV5-1 and TRBJ1-1; the D gene is possibly TRBD1 (5 bases). Germline loops: CDR1 SGHRS, CDR2 YFSETQ. The CDR3 consists of 13 residues. The V end was cut by 4 bases, the J end by 3 bases, with 10 bases between. The CDR3 DNA reads as TGCGCCAGCAGCCCAGGGTTCGACACTGAAGCTTTCTTT. Residues: CASSPGFDTEAFF.